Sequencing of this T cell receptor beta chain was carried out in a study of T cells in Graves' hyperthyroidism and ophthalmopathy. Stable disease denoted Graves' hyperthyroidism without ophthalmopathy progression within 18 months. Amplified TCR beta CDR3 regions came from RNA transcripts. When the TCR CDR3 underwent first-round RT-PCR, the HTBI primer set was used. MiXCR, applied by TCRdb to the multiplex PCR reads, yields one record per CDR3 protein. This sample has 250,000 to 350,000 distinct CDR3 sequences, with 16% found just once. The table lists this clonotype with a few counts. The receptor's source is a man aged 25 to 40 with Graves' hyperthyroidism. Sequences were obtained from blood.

The CDR3 nucleotides are TGTGCCAGCACAGAGTTACTAGCGGGGGTAGAGACCCAGTACTTC. Its protein is CASTELLAGVETQYF. The gene calls are TRBV2 and TRBJ2-5, with 11 bases aligning to TRBD2. Germline loops: CDR1 SNHLY, CDR2 FYNNEI. The CDR3 is made up of 15 amino acids. The V and J ends lost 7 bases and 4 bases, in that order; junction bases with no gene match: 8.